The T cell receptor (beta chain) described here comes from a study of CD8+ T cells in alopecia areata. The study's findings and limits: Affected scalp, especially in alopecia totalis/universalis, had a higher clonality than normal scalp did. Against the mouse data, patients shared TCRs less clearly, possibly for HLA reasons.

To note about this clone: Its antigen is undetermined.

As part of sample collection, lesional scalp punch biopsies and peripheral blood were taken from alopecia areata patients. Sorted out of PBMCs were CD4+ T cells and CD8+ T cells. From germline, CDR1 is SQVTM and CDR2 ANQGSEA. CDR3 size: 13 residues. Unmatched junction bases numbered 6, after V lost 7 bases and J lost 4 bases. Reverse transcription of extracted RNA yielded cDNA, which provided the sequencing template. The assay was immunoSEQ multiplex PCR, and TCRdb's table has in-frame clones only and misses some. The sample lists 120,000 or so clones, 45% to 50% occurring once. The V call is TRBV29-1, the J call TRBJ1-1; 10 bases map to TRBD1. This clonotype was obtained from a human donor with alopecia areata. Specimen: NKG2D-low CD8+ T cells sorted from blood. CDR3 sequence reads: CSGPGQGFTEAFF. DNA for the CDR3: TGCAGCGGTCCGGGACAGGGGTTCACTGAAGCTTTCTTT.